The 5 T cell receptor beta chains below were found in one sample sequenced in a study of T cells expressing NK-cell markers. TCRdb reprocessed the 5' RACE reads, with one entry per CDR3 protein and no DNA. The table gives about 260,000 distinct CDR3 sequences; the top ten clones make up about 0.39% of it. Input material: blood T cells: a sorted CD56 or NKG2C T cell subset, CD4+ or CD8+ T cells, or bulk PBMC T cells (not recorded which). The source of these receptors is a man aged 18-30 years in good health.

This chain connects TRBV12-5 to TRBJ2-5. CDR3 length: 11 amino acids. The germline V gene has CDR1 LGHNT and CDR2 FRNRAP. CDR3 loop: CASGATVTQYF.

The gene calls are TRBV11-2 and TRBJ2-1. This CDR3 is 13 amino acids long. The germline gives CDR1 SGHAT, CDR2 FQNNGV. The CDR3 loop reads CASSPLRLNEQFF. The variable domain in full, completed from reference TRBV11-2 and TRBJ2-1, reads EAGVAQSPRYKIIEKRQSVAFWCNPISGHATLYWYQQILGQGPKLLIQFQNNGVVDDSQLPKDRFSAERLKGVDSTLKIQPAKLEDSAVYLCASSPLRLNEQFFGPGTRLTVL.

The chain recombines TRBV27 with TRBJ2-7; TCRdb's D gene call, TRBD1, goes unchecked for lack of DNA. CDR3 size: 15 residues. Germline V CDR1 and CDR2: MNHEY, SMNVEV (reference sequence). The CDR3 spells CASSLYRGPTYEQYF.

J is TRBJ2-4 and V is TRBV20-1; with no DNA, the TCRdb D assignment of TRBD1 cannot be verified. The CDR3 has 15 residues. The germline CDR1 and CDR2 sequences are DFQATT and SNEGSKA (reference sequence). CDR3 protein: CSARGGSGQGNIQYF.

The chain joins TRBV28 to TRBJ2-1; the D call of TRBD2 rests on TCRdb alone, since no DNA is present to check it. The CDR3 sequence is 15 residues long. Germline V lookup: CDR1 MDHEN, CDR2 SYDVKM. CDR3 residues: CASSSAGVAVNEQFF.